This T cell receptor beta chain was identified in a study of cytomegalovirus exposure and HLA in healthy donors. Study-wide results and caveats: Specific recognition of CMV antigens was confirmed in vitro for a few chains (all CMV-associated). Presence/absence results assume similar sequencing depth per donor, which may not hold. Among immune exposure information, only CMV serostatus was available.

All the people who gave samples were healthy bone marrow donors. PCR primers comprised 60 Vbeta and 13 Jbeta primers. TCRdb keeps only in-frame clones here, not all; method: immunoSEQ multiplex PCR. The sample includes tens of thousands of clones, around 79% of them seen just once. This CDR3 contains 15 residues. Trimming at V came to 9 bases and at J to 3 bases, leaving 12 bases not matched to a gene. CDR1 LNHDA and CDR2 SQIVND come from the germline V gene (reference sequence). This clone was detected once. Its matching antigen is unknown. The chain uses TRBV19 and TRBJ1-2, with TRBD1 matching 8 bases. The sample consisted of PBMCs. The receptor was derived from a man aged 30 to 39 in good health and CMV-seronegative. The CDR3 here is CASCESGGADYGYTF. CDR3 sequence (DNA): TGTGCCAGCTGCGAGTCAGGGGGCGCAGACTATGGCTACACCTTC.